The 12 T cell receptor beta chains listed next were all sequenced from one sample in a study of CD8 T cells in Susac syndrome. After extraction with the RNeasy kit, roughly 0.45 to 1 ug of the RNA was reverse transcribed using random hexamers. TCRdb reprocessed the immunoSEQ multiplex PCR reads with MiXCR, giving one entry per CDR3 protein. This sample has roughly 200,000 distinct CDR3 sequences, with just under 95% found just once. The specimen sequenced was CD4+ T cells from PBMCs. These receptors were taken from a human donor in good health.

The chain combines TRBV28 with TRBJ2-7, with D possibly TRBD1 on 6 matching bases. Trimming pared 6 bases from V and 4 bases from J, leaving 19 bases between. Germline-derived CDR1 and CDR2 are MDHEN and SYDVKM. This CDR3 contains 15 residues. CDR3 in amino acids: CASSGTGQTRYEQYF. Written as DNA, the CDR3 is TGTGCCAGCAGCGGGACCGGACAGACGAGATACGAGCAGTACTTC.

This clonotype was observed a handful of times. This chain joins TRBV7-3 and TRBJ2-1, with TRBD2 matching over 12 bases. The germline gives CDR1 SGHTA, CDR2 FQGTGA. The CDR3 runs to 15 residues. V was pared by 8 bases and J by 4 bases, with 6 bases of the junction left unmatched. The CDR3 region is CASSPLAGGYNEQFF. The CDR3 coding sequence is TGTGCCAGCTCACCACTAGCGGGAGGATACAATGAGCAGTTCTTC.

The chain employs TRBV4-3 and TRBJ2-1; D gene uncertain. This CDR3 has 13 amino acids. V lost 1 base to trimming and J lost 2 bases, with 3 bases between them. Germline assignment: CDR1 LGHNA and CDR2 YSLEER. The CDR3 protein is CASSQGAYNEQFF. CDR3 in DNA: TGCGCCAGCAGCCAAGGCGCCTACAATGAGCAGTTCTTC.

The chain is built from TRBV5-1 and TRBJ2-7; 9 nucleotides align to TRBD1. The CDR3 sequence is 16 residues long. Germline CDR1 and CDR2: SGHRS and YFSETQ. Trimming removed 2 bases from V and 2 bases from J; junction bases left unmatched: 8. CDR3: CASSFTGTGPAYEQYF. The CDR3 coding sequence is TGCGCCAGCAGCTTCACCGGGACAGGGCCTGCCTACGAGCAGTACTTC. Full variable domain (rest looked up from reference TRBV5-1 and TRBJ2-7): KAGVTQTPRYLIKTRGQQVTLSCSPISGHRSVSWYQQTPGQGLQFLFEYFSETQRNKGNFPGRFSGRQFSNSRSEMNVSTLELGDSALYLCASSFTGTGPAYEQYFGPGTRLTVT.

CDR3 protein: CASSRTDRDSYEQYF. The DNA of the CDR3 is TGTGCCAGCAGCAGAACCGACAGGGACTCCTACGAGCAGTACTTC. The V call is TRBV28, the J call TRBJ2-7; 7 positions agree with TRBD1. The CDR3 has 15 amino acids. Germline CDR1 MDHEN, CDR2 SYDVKM. The V gene end was trimmed by 6 bases and the J gene end by 0 bases; junction bases not matched to a gene: 8.

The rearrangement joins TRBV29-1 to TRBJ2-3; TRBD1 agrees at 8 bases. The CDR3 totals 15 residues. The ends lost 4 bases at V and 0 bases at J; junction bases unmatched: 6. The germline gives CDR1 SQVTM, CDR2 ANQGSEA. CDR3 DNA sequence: TGCAGCGTTGTTTTGGGACAGGACAGCACAGATACGCAGTATTTT. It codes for CSVVLGQDSTDTQYF.

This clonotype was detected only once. This chain's CDR3 is CASSETGRSNPYF. The CDR3 coding sequence is TGTGCCAGCAGCGAAACGGGACGGAGCAACCCTTACTTC. The V and J genes are TRBV7-9 and TRBJ2-7; the D gene could be TRBD1 or TRBD2 (5 bases each). This CDR3 is built from 13 residues. Germline CDR1 reads SEHNR; CDR2 reads FQNEAQ (reference sequence). The V end was cut by 5 bases, the J end by 13 bases, with 21 bases between.

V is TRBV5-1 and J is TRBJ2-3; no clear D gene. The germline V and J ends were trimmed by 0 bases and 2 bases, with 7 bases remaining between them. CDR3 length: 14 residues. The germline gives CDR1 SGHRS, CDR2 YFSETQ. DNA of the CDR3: TGCGCCAGCAGCTTGGAACAGTACACAGATACGCAGTATTTT. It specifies CASSLEQYTDTQYF.

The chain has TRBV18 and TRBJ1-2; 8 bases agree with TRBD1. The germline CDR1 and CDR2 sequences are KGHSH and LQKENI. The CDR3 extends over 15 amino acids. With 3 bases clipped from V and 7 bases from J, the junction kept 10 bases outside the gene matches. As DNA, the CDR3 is TGTGCCAGCTCACCCCCTGGACAGGGCCGCACTGGCTACACCTTC. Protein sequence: CASSPPGQGRTGYTF.

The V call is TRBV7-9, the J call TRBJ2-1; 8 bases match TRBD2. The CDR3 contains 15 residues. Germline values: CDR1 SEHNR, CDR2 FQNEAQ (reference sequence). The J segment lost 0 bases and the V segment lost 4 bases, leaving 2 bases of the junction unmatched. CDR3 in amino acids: CASSSLADSYNEQFF. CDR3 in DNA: TGTGCCAGCAGCTCACTAGCGGACTCCTACAATGAGCAGTTCTTC.

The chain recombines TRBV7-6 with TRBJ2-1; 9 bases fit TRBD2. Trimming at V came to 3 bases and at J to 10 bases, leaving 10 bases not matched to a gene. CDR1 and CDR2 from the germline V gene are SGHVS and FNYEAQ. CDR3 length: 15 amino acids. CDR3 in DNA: TGTGCCAGCAGCTTCCGTGGAGCGGGAGGAGGCGAGCAGTTCTTC. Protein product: CASSFRGAGGGEQFF.

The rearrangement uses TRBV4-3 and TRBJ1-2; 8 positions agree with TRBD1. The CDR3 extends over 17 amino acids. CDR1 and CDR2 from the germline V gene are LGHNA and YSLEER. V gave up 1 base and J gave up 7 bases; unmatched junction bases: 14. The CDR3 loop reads CASSQAAGPGQDRGYTF. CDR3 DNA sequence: TGCGCCAGCAGCCAAGCGGCGGGCCCGGGACAGGATCGTGGCTACACCTTC.